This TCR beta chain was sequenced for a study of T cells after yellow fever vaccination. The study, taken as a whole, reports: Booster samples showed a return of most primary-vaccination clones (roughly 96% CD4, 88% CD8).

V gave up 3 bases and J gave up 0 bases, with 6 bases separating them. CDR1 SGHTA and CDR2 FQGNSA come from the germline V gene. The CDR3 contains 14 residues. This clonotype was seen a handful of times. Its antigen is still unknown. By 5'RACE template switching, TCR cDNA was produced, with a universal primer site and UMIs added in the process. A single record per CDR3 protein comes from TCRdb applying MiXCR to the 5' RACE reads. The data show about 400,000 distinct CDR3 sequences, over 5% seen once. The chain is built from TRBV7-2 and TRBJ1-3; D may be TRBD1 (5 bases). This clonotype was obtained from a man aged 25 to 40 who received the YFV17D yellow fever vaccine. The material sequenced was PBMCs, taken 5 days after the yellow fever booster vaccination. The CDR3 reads CASSFDSSGNTIYF. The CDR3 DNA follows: TGTGCCAGCAGCTTCGACAGCTCTGGAAACACCATATATTTT.